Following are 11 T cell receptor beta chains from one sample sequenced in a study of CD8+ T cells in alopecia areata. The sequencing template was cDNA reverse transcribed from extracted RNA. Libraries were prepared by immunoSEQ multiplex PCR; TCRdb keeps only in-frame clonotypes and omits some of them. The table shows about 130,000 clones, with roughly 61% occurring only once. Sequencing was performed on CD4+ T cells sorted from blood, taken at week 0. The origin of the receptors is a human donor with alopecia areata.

In nucleotides, the CDR3 is TGTGCCAGCAGTAGCCTAAGTGAGCAGTTCTTC. Translated: CASSSLSEQFF. This rearrangement joins TRBV5-4 to TRBJ2-1; D not certain. The CDR3 extends over 11 amino acids. V was shortened by 5 bases and J by 9 bases, with 9 bases between the two germline ends. Germline-derived CDR1 and CDR2 are SGHNT and YYREEE (reference sequence).

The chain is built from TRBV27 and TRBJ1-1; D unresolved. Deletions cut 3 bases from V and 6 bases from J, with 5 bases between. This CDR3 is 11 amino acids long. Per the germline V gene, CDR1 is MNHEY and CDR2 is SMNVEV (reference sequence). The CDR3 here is CASSLGPEAFF. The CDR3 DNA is TGTGCCAGCAGTTTGGGTCCTGAAGCTTTCTTT.

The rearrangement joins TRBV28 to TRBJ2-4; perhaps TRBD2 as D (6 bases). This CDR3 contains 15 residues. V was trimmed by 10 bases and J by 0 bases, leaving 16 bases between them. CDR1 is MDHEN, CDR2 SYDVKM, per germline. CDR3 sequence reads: CAIDGGKGAKNIQYF. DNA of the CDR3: TGTGCCATCGATGGCGGGAAGGGAGCCAAAAACATTCAGTACTTC. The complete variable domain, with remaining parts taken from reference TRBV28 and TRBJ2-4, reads DVKVTQSSRYLVKRTGEKVFLECVQDMDHENMFWYRQDPGLGLRLIYFSYDVKMKEKGDIPEGYSVSREKKERFSLILESASTNQTSMYLCAIDGGKGAKNIQYFGAGTRLSVL.

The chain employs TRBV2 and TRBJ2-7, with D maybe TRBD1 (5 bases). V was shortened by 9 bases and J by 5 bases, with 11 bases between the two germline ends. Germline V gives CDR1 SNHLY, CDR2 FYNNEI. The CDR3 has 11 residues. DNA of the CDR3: TGTGCCAGTCAGGGATTCCACGAGCAGTACTTC. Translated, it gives CASQGFHEQYF.

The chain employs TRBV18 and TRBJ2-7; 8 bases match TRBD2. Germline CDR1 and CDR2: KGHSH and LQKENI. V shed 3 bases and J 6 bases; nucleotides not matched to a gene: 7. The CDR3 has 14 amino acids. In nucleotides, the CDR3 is TGTGCCAGCTCACCTCCCAGCGGGAGTGGCGAGCAGTACTTC. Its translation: CASSPPSGSGEQYF.

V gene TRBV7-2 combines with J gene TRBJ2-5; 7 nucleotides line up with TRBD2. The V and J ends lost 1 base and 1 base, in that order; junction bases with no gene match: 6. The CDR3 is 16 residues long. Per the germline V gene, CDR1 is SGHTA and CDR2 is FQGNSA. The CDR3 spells CASSLGWGGGQETQYF. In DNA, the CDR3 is TGTGCCAGCAGCTTAGGGTGGGGCGGGGGCCAAGAGACCCAGTACTTC.

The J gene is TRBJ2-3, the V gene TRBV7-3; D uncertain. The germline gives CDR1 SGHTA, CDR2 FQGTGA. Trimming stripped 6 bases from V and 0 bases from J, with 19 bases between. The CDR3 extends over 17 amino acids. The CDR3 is CASRPPMAEKSTDTQYF. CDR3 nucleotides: TGTGCCAGCAGGCCCCCAATGGCGGAAAAAAGCACAGATACGCAGTATTTT.

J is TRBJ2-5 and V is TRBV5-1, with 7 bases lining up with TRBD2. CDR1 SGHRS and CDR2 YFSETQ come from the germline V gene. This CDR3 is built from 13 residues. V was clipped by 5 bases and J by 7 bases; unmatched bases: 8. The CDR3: CASSVDPGGTQYF. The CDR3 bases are TGCGCCAGCAGTGTTGATCCGGGAGGGACCCAGTACTTC.

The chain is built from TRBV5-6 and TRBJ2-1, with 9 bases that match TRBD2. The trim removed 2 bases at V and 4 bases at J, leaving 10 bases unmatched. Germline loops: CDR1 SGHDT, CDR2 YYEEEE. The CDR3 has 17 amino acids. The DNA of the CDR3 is TGTGCCAGCAGCTTCAGAATAGCGGGGGCCCTATACAATGAGCAGTTCTTC. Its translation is CASSFRIAGALYNEQFF.

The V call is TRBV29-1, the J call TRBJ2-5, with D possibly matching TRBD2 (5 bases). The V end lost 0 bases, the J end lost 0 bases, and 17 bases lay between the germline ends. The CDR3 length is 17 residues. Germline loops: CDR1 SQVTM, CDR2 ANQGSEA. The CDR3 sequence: CSVEETLPGLYQETQYF. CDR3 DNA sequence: TGCAGCGTTGAAGAAACCCTACCCGGACTGTACCAAGAGACCCAGTACTTC.

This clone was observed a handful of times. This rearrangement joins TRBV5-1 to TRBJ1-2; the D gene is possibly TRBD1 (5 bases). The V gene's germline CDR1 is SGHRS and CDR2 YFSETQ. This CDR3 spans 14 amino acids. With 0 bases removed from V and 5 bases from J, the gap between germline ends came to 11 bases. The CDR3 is CASSLAGNAYGYTF. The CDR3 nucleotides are TGCGCCAGCAGCTTGGCAGGGAACGCGTATGGCTACACCTTC.